The 23 T cell receptor beta chains below all came from one sample that was sequenced in a study of spatial heterogeneity in lung cancer. For these receptors, no antigen is known. The time point was: sample taken at primary tumor resection. Findings and limits, study-wide: How many expanded intratumoral alpha and beta TCRs were present tracked the tumor mutation count, which was a count of nonsynonymous mutations.

MiXCR, run by TCRdb on the 5' RACE reads, gives a single entry per CDR3 protein. The table lists 4,000 to 5,500 distinct CDR3 sequences, approximately 13% of them singletons, with roughly 26% in the top ten. This specimen was lung tumor tissue, taken at surgery. The source of these receptors is a male donor with early-stage non-small cell lung cancer.

This clonotype occurred many times. The library was built for alpha chains, so this beta chain is an off-target read and its size means little. The J gene is TRBJ2-5, the V gene TRBV9, with TRBD2 matching over 12 bases. The CDR3 is made up of 16 amino acids. The trim removed 1 base at V and 5 bases at J, leaving 6 bases unmatched. Germline V lookup: CDR1 SGDLS, CDR2 YYNGEE. The CDR3 sequence: CASSVLAGGPGETQYF. In DNA form, the CDR3 reads TGTGCCAGCAGCGTACTAGCGGGAGGGCCGGGGGAGACCCAGTACTTC.

This clonotype occurred many times. Since it is a stray read in a library aimed at alpha chains, this beta chain has a size that is not meaningful. The rearrangement uses TRBV6-2 or TRBV6-3 and TRBJ2-3, with 9 nucleotides matching TRBD1. The germline V gene encodes CDR1 MNHEY and CDR2 SVGEGT. The CDR3 contains 14 residues. J lost 4 bases, V lost 5 bases, and 4 bases had no gene match. CDR3 region: CASSRRQGADTQYF. In DNA form, the CDR3 reads TGTGCCAGCAGTCGGAGACAGGGGGCAGATACGCAGTATTTT.

Concerning this clonotype: A library made for alpha chains picked up this beta chain off target, so its size means little. The V gene is TRBV27, the J gene TRBJ2-7; D ambiguous. The CDR3 has 14 amino acids. Germline loops: CDR1 MNHEY, CDR2 SMNVEV (reference sequence). The V and J ends lost 7 bases and 0 bases respectively, with 13 bases between them. The CDR3 bases are TGTGCCAGCACCATAATTCCACCCTCCTACGAGCAGTACTTC. It codes for CASTIIPPSYEQYF.

This clonotype came up many times. A library prepared for alpha chains yielded this beta chain as an off-target read; its size is of little meaning. V usage is TRBV20-1 and J usage is TRBJ2-4; D uncertain. The CDR3 is made up of 16 amino acids. Germline V gene data show CDR1 as DFQATT and CDR2 as SNEGSKA (reference sequence). Trimming removed 0 bases at V and 1 base at J, with 13 bases between. DNA for the CDR3: TGCAGTGCTAGAGACCATCTGGCTTTCGCCAAAAACATTCAGTACTTC. It yields the protein CSARDHLAFAKNIQYF.

This clonotype was counted many times. Since it is a stray read in a library aimed at alpha chains, this beta chain has a size that is not meaningful. The chain couples TRBV3-1 to TRBJ1-2; 8 bases line up with TRBD1. The junction had 3 bases not matched to a gene; V was cut back by 4 bases and J by 5 bases. This CDR3 region has 13 residues. In germline, CDR1 is LGHDT, CDR2 YNNKEL (reference sequence). The DNA for the CDR3 is TGTGCCAGCAGCCCGCGACAGGGGTATGGCTACACCTTC. It encodes CASSPRQGYGYTF. Drawing the rest from reference TRBV3-1 and TRBJ1-2, the complete variable domain is DTAVSQTPKYLVTQMGNDKSIKCEQNLGHDTMYWYKQDSKKFLKIMFSYNNKELIINETVPNRFSPKSPDKAHLNLHINSLELGDSAVYFCASSPRQGYGYTFGSGTRLTVV.

A note on this clonotype: Because this beta chain is a stray read in a library intended to capture alpha chains, its abundance should not be given much weight. The V and J genes are TRBV20-1 and TRBJ2-1; TRBD2 matches 9 bases. The CDR3 sequence is 16 residues long. From germline, CDR1 is DFQATT and CDR2 SNEGSKA (reference sequence). The V and J ends lost 3 bases and 0 bases, in that order; junction bases with no gene match: 6. The CDR3 sequence is CSARTSGGSSYNEQFF. CDR3 nucleotide sequence: TGCAGTGCTAGGACTAGCGGAGGGAGCTCCTACAATGAGCAGTTCTTC.

This clonotype was detected many times. Little can be read into the size of this beta chain, an off-target read in a library designed for alpha chains. The DNA of the CDR3 is TGTGCCAGCAGCCGGAGGACAGGGAACACTGAAGCTTTCTTT. Amino acid sequence: CASSRRTGNTEAFF. V is TRBV9 and J is TRBJ1-1; 7 bases fit TRBD1. V gave up 4 bases and J gave up 1 base; unmatched junction bases: 4. CDR1 is SGDLS and CDR2 is YYNGEE in the germline V gene. This CDR3 region has 14 residues.

This clonotype was found many times. Because the library targeted alpha chains, this beta chain is an off-target read whose size means little. The chain employs TRBV7-2 and TRBJ2-5; D possibly corresponds to TRBD2 (6 bases). The length of the CDR3 is 15 residues. CDR1 and CDR2 (germline): SGHTA, FQGNSA. V lost 1 base to trimming and J lost 3 bases, with 12 bases between them. The CDR3 nucleotides are TGTGCCAGCAGCTTAGACGGGAGAGGTGAAGAGACCCAGTACTTC. This translates into CASSLDGRGEETQYF.

This clonotype was counted many times. A library made for alpha chains picked up this beta chain off target, so its size means little. This chain joins TRBV10-3 and TRBJ2-7, with 10 bases lining up with TRBD2. The J segment lost 1 base and the V segment lost 4 bases, leaving 7 bases of the junction unmatched. CDR1 is ENHRY and CDR2 is SYGVKD in the germline V gene. This CDR3 spans 16 amino acids. The DNA for the CDR3 is TGTGCCATCAGTGGAACCGGGACTAGCGTTTCCTACGAGCAGTACTTC. Translation: CAISGTGTSVSYEQYF.

This clonotype was seen repeatedly, ten times or more. This beta chain is an unintended read in a library built for alpha chains; its size means little. This chain connects TRBV4-2 to TRBJ1-2; D may be TRBD1 (5 bases). The CDR3 length is 13 residues. The ends were cut back, 0 bases at V and 8 bases at J, with 10 bases in the middle. Germline-derived CDR1 and CDR2 are LGHNA and YNFKEQ. CDR3 nucleotides: TGTGCCAGCAGCCAAGATCGCCAGGGCGGCTACACCTTC. Protein sequence: CASSQDRQGGYTF.

This clonotype is categorized as medium-sized. As an off-target read in a library built for alpha chains, this beta chain has a frequency of little significance. The chain uses TRBV11-2 and TRBJ2-1, with 8 bases that match TRBD2. This CDR3 comprises 17 residues. The germline V gene has CDR1 SGHAT and CDR2 FQNNGV. V shed 2 bases, J shed 8 bases, and the junction held 14 bases outside the gene matches. Here the CDR3 DNA reads TGTGCCAGCAGCTTAAGGTTATCGGGACTAGTTATCGATGAGCAGTTCTTC. It is translated as CASSLRLSGLVIDEQFF.

Judged by abundance, this clonotype is medium-sized (0.01 to 0.1%). This beta chain is an off-target read within a library intended for alpha chains, so its frequency means little. CDR3 nucleotide sequence: TGCAGCGTTGAAGTTGGGCAGAGCACAGATACGCAGTATTTT. Protein sequence: CSVEVGQSTDTQYF. The chain joins TRBV29-1 to TRBJ2-3; D gene unclear. The length of the CDR3 is 14 residues. The V end was cut by 1 base, the J end by 0 bases, with 8 bases between. Germline V gene sequence: CDR1 SQVTM, CDR2 ANQGSEA.

Regarding this clonotype: Since the library was made to target alpha chains, this beta chain is a stray read and its abundance is not meaningful. The chain combines TRBV28 with TRBJ2-5; no clear D gene. Between the trimmed V and J ends, which lost 9 bases and 3 bases, there was a span of 11 bases. The germline gives CDR1 MDHEN, CDR2 SYDVKM. The CDR3 contains 12 residues. DNA of the CDR3: TGTGCCAGTACCTCAGACGAAGAGACCCAGTACTTC. Translated, it gives CASTSDEETQYF.

This clonotype is medium-sized within its sample. This beta chain was picked up by a library intended for alpha chains and is off target, so its count carries little meaning. The V and J genes are TRBV20-1 and TRBJ1-1, with D possibly being TRBD1 (6 bases). The CDR3 runs 13 residues. Per the germline V gene, CDR1 is DFQATT and CDR2 is SNEGSKA (reference sequence). The V end lost 4 bases, the J end lost 1 base, and 10 bases lay between the germline ends. The CDR3 sequence is CSAKLGQNTEAFF. The CDR3 coding sequence is TGCAGTGCTAAACTGGGACAGAACACTGAAGCTTTCTTT.

This clonotype is termed medium-sized. A library made for alpha chains picked up this beta chain off target, so its size means little. The rearrangement uses TRBV7-9 and TRBJ2-7; 11 bases are shared with TRBD1. V lost 5 bases and J lost 1; bases outside the gene matches: 1. This CDR3 has 14 residues. Germline lookup yields CDR1 SEHNR and CDR2 FQNEAQ (reference sequence). This CDR3 is CASSGDRGSYEQYF. The CDR3 DNA is TGTGCCAGCAGCGGGGACAGGGGGTCCTACGAGCAGTACTTC.

This clonotype is medium-sized (0.01 to 0.1%) within its sample. The library was designed around alpha chains, so this beta chain is a stray read whose abundance carries little weight. V gene TRBV7-9 combines with J gene TRBJ2-2; D gene uncertain. Looked up from germline, CDR1 is SEHNR and CDR2 is FQNEAQ (reference sequence). The CDR3 extends over 16 amino acids. V was shortened by 1 base and J by 3 bases, with 12 bases between the two germline ends. This chain's CDR3 is CASSLGASVHTGELFF. CDR3 DNA sequence: TGTGCCAGCAGCTTAGGGGCCAGTGTGCACACCGGGGAGCTGTTTTTT.

Note on this clonotype: A library prepared for alpha chains yielded this beta chain as an off-target read; its size is of little meaning. The rearrangement joins TRBV7-9 to TRBJ2-2; no firm D call. The CDR3 has 17 residues. The V end lost 3 bases, the J end lost 3 bases, and 17 bases lay between the germline ends. CDR1 SEHNR and CDR2 FQNEAQ come from the germline V gene (reference sequence). CDR3 sequence reads: CASSFPHSLFDTGELFF. The CDR3 coding sequence is TGTGCCAGCAGCTTTCCACACTCACTCTTTGACACCGGGGAGCTGTTTTTT.

This clonotype was counted ten times or more. In a library made to pick up alpha chains, this beta chain is a stray read with a size that means little. This sequence joins TRBV7-2 and TRBJ2-2; D is unresolved. Trimming removed 1 base from V and 4 bases from J, with 10 bases in between. The CDR3 runs to 15 residues. The germline V gene has CDR1 SGHTA and CDR2 FQGNSA. DNA for the CDR3: TGTGCCAGCAGCTTAGAAGCCACAAGCACCGGGGAGCTGTTTTTT. The encoded protein is CASSLEATSTGELFF.

This clonotype was counted many times. The library was prepared for alpha chains; this beta chain is a stray read, so its frequency means little. This sequence joins TRBV3-1 and TRBJ2-3, with TRBD2 matching 11 bases. This CDR3 has 17 residues. With V trimmed by 4 bases and J by 1 base, 7 bases remained unmatched. Per the germline V gene, CDR1 is LGHDT and CDR2 is YNNKEL (reference sequence). The CDR3 DNA sequence: TGTGCCAGCAGCCTAAAGGGACTAGCGGCAGGCACAGATACGCAGTATTTT. Translation gives CASSLKGLAAGTDTQYF.

On this clonotype itself: This beta chain is a stray read from a library made for alpha chains; its abundance is not meaningful. The CDR3 DNA follows: TGCAGTGCTAGAGAGGGGACAGGGGAAGTTCCCCAGCATTTT. Protein product: CSAREGTGEVPQHF. This chain connects TRBV20-1 to TRBJ1-5, with 10 bases fitting TRBD1. The CDR3 length is 14 residues. Germline loops: CDR1 DFQATT, CDR2 SNEGSKA (reference sequence). V was clipped by 0 bases and J by 10 bases; unmatched bases: 6.

This clonotype occurred a few times. Because the library targeted alpha chains, this beta chain is an off-target read whose size means little. The chain is built from TRBV28 and TRBJ2-4, with D unresolved. CDR1 MDHEN and CDR2 SYDVKM come from the germline V gene. The CDR3 contains 15 residues. The V and J ends lost 1 base and 0 bases respectively, with 7 bases between them. The CDR3 DNA is TGTGCCAGCAGTTTATTCCGGGTAGCCAAAAACATTCAGTACTTC. Protein: CASSLFRVAKNIQYF.

This clonotype was detected many times. As an off-target read in a library built for alpha chains, this beta chain has a frequency of little significance. V and J are TRBV29-1 and TRBJ1-3, with 9 bases fitting TRBD1. Per germline, CDR1 SQVTM and CDR2 ANQGSEA. The CDR3 spans 14 residues. Losses at the gene ends were 6 bases for V and 0 bases for J; bases not matched to a gene: 3. The CDR3 is CSVETGGSGNTIYF. The CDR3 DNA reads as TGCAGCGTCGAGACAGGGGGCTCTGGAAACACCATATATTTT. Filled out from reference TRBV29-1 and TRBJ1-3, the complete variable domain reads SAVISQKPSRDICQRGTSLTIQCQVDSQVTMMFWYRQQPGQSLTLIATANQGSEATYESGFVIDKFPISRPNLTFSTLTVSNMSPEDSSIYLCSVETGGSGNTIYFGEGSWLTVV.

This clonotype has more than one count but fewer than ten. This beta chain was picked up by a library intended for alpha chains and is off target, so its count carries little meaning. The chain couples TRBV20-1 to TRBJ2-2; D call uncertain. This CDR3 spans 14 amino acids. V dropped 0 bases and J dropped 1 base, with 6 bases sitting between them. Germline lookup yields CDR1 DFQATT and CDR2 SNEGSKA (reference sequence). CDR3 in DNA: TGCAGTGCTAGAGATTTCCAGAACACCGGGGAGCTGTTTTTT. This gives the protein CSARDFQNTGELFF.